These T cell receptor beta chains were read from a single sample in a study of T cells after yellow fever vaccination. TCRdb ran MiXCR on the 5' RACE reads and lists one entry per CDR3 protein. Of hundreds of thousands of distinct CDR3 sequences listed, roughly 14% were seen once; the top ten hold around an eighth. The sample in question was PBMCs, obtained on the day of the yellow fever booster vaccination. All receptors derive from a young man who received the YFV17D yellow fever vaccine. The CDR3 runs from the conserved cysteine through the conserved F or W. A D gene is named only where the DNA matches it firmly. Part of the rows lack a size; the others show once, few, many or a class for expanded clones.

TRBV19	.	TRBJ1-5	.	TGTGCCAGTTCCCGTGGGAGGGTTTATAGCAATCAGCCCCAGCATTTT	CASSRGRVYSNQPQHF
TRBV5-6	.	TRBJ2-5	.	TGTGCCAGCAGCTTGTTTCTACAAGAGACCCAGTACTTC	CASSLFLQETQYF
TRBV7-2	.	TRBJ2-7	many	TGTGCCAGCAGTTGGGGTTGGCGGGGAGATTACGAGCAGTACTTC	CASSWGWRGDYEQYF
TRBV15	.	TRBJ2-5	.	TGTGCCACCAGCAGAGATGGAGGGGGCGATTGGGAGACCCAGTACTTC	CATSRDGGGDWETQYF
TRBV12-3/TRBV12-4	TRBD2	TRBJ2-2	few	TGTGCCAGCAGTTTAACTAGCGGGAGGTACGGCGGGGAGCTGTTTTTT	CASSLTSGRYGGELFF
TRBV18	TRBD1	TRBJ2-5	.	TGTGCCAGCTCACCCGGGACAGGGGGGCAAGAGACCCAGTACTTC	CASSPGTGGQETQYF
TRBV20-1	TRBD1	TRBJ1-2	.	TGCAGTGCTGACGGGGACAGGCTAAACTATGGCTACACCTTC	CSADGDRLNYGYTF
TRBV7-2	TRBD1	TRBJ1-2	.	TGTGCCAGCAGCCTCACAGGGGAGGGCTACACCTTC	CASSLTGEGYTF
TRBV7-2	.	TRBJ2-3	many	TGTGCCAGCGGACCCCACCCAAGGGCCACAGATACGCAGTATTTT	CASGPHPRATDTQYF
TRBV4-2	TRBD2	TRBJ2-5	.	TGTGCCAGCAGCCCTAATCCGGGACTAGCGGAAGAGACCCAGTACTTC	CASSPNPGLAEETQYF
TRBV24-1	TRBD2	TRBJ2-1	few	TGTGCCACCAGTGGGGCTAGCGGCAACTACAATGAGCAGTTCTTC	CATSGASGNYNEQFF
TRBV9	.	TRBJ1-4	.	TGTGCCAGCAGCGCGGGGAATGAAAAACTGTTTTTT	CASSAGNEKLFF
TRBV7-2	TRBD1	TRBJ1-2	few	TGTGCCAGCAGCAGTACAGGGGCCAATGGCTACACCTTC	CASSSTGANGYTF
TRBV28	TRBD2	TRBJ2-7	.	TGTGCCAGCAGTTTCGTATCTAGCGGGAACTACGAGCAGTACTTC	CASSFVSSGNYEQYF
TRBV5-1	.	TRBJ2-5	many	TGCGCCAGCAGCTTGAGTGGCGTTGAGACCCAGTACTTC	CASSLSGVETQYF
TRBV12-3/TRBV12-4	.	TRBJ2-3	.	TGTGCCAGCAGTTCCAGGACGGCTAGCACAGATACGCAGTATTTT	CASSSRTASTDTQYF
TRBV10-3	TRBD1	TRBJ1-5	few	TGTGCCATCAGCCCGGGGACAGGGAGCAATCAGCCCCAGCATTTT	CAISPGTGSNQPQHF
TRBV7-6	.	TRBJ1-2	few	TGTGCCAGCAGCCCCAATGGCGGCTACACCTTC	CASSPNGGYTF
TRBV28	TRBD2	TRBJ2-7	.	TGTGCCAGCAGTTTATCGGGGAGTAGCGGGATCTACGAGCAGTACTTC	CASSLSGSSGIYEQYF
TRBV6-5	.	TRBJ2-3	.	TGTGCCAGCAGTTACCTACACCCAAGCACAGATACGCAGTATTTT	CASSYLHPSTDTQYF
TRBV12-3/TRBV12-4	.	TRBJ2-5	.	TGTGCCAGCAGCTGCACTATCCAAGAGACCCAGTACTTC	CASSCTIQETQYF
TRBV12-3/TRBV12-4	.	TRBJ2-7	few	TGTGCCAGCAGCCCGACTTCGGCGTCGACAGAGGATCTCAACGAGCAGTACTTC	CASSPTSASTEDLNEQYF
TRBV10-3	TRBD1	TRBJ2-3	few	TGTGCCATCACTCCGGGACAGGGCTTAGATACGCAGTATTTT	CAITPGQGLDTQYF
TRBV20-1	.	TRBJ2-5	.	TGCAGTGCAGTATGGAGGGGACGGCAACAGACCCAGTACTTC	CSAVWRGRQQTQYF
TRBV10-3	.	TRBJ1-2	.	TGTGCCATCAGAGAGGGCAGCACTAACTATGGCTACACCTTC	CAIREGSTNYGYTF
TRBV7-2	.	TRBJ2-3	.	TGTGCCAGCAGCCGGAGTTCGGTAGATACGCAGTATTTT	CASSRSSVDTQYF
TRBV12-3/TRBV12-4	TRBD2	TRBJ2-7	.	TGTGCCAGCAGTCCGGCGGGGGGGAACGAGCAGTACTTC	CASSPAGGNEQYF
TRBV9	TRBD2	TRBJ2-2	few	TGTGCCAGCACCTTAGCGGGAGGGACCGGGGAGCTGTTTTTT	CASTLAGGTGELFF
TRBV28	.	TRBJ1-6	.	TGTGCCAGCCACTCAGGGGCCGAGAACCTTGATAATTCACCCCTCCACTTT	CASHSGAENLDNSPLHF
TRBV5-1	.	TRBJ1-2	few	TGCGCCAGCAGCTTGGCCGCAGGGTATGGCTACACCTTC	CASSLAAGYGYTF
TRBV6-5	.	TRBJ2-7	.	TGTGCCAGCAGTTACTCGGCGGAATCCTACGAGCAGTACTTC	CASSYSAESYEQYF
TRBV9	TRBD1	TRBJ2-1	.	TGTGCCAGCAGCGTCGACAGGGTGCCTAACAATGAGCAGTTCTTC	CASSVDRVPNNEQFF
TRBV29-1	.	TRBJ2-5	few	TGCAGCGGGGGGGGGCAGAGCGAGACCCAGTACTTC	CSGGGQSETQYF
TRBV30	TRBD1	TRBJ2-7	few	TGTGCCTTTGACAGGGTTACTTCCTACGAGCAGTACTTC	CAFDRVTSYEQYF
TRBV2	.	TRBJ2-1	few	TGTGCCAGCAATAGGGGATTGGGGGGGCAGTTCTTC	CASNRGLGGQFF
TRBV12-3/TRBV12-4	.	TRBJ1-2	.	TGTGCCAGCACCTGGGGGGGGGCGGGCTATGGCTACACCTTC	CASTWGGAGYGYTF
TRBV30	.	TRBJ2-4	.	TGTGCCTGGAGCTTAGGGCATGTAGCCAAAAACATTCAGTACTTC	CAWSLGHVAKNIQYF
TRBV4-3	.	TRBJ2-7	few	TGCGCCAGCAGCCAAGATTCCGGCAGGGTGGGATACGAGCAGTACTTC	CASSQDSGRVGYEQYF
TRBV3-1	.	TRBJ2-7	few	TGTGCCAGCAGCCAGTCATCCAGGGGAATAGGGGAGCAGTACTTC	CASSQSSRGIGEQYF
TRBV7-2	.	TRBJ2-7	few	TGTGCCAGCAGCTTAGTAGGTCTGGACTCCTACGAGCAGTACTTC	CASSLVGLDSYEQYF
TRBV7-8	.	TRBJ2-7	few	TGTGCCAGCAGCTTAGTAATCGGTTCCTACGAGCAGTACTTC	CASSLVIGSYEQYF
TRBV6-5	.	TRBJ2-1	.	TGTGCCAGCAGTTACAGTAGGGGGGATGAGCAGTTCTTC	CASSYSRGDEQFF
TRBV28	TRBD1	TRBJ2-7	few	TGTGCCAGCAGCTCCGGGACAGGGGTTTCTCCGTACTTC	CASSSGTGVSPYF
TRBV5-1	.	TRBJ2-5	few	TGCGCCAGCAGTTACGATCCAGGACCCCAGTACTTC	CASSYDPGPQYF
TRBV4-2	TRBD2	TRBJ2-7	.	TGTGCCAGCAGCCAAGAGGGGTCTGGGACTAGCGGGTTTTTTAGGCGATACTTC	CASSQEGSGTSGFFRRYF
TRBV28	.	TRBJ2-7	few	TGTGCCAGCAGTTTAGAGGGTCTCCGCGAGCAGTACTTC	CASSLEGLREQYF
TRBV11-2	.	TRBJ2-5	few	TGTGCCAGCAGCAAGGGGGGGCCGCCCGGAACAAGCCAAGAGACCCAGTACTTC	CASSKGGPPGTSQETQYF
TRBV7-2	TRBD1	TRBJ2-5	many	TGTGCCAGCAGCCTCCAGGGCGGACAGGGTTTCGAGACCCAGTACTTC	CASSLQGGQGFETQYF
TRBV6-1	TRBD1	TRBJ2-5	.	TGTGCCAGCACCTCGACAGGGGGCGAAGAGACCCAGTACTTC	CASTSTGGEETQYF
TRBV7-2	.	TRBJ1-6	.	TGTGCCAGCAGCTCACCGGTGGTCGGATCACCCCTCCACTTT	CASSSPVVGSPLHF